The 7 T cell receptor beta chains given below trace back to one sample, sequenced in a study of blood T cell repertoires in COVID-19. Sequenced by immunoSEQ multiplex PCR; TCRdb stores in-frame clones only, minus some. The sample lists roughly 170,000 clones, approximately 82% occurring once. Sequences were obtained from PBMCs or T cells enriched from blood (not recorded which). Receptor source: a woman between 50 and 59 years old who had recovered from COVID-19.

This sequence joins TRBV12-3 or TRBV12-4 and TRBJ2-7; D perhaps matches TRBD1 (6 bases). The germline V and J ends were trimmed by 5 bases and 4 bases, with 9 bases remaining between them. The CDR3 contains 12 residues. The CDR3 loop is CASSPQGYEQYV. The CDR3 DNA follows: TGTGCCAGCAGTCCACAGGGTTACGAGCAGTACGTC.

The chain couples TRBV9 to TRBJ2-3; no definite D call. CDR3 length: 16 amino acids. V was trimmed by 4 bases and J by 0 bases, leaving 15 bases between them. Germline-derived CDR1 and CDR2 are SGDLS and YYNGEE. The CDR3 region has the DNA TGTGCCAGCAGCCGGAACCCGACACCTAGCACAGATACGCAGTATTTT. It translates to CASSRNPTPSTDTQYF.

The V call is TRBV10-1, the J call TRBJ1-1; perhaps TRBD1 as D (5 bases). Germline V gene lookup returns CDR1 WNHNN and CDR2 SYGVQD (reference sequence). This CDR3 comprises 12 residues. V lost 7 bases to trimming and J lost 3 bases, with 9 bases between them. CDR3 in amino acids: CASKGFDTEAFF. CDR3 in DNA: TGCGCCAGCAAGGGGTTTGACACTGAAGCTTTCTTT.

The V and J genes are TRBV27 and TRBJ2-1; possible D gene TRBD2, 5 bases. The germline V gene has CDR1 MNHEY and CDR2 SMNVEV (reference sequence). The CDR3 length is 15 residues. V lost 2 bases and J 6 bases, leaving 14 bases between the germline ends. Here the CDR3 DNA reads TGTGCCAGCAGTTTACGAGGGCGTTTGGGCAATGAGCAGTTCTTC. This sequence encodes CASSLRGRLGNEQFF.

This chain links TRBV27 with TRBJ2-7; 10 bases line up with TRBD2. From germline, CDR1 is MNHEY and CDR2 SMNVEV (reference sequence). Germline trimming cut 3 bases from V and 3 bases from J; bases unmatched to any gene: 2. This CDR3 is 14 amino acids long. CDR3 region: CASSLASGGYEQYV. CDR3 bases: TGTGCCAGCAGTTTGGCTAGCGGGGGCTACGAGCAGTACGTC.

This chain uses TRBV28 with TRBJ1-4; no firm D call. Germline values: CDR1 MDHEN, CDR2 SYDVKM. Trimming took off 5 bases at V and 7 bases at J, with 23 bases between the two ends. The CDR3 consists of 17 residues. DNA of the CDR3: TGTGCCAGCAGTGGACTTCTGGGCCCCAGAGACGGTGAAAAACTGTTTTTT. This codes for CASSGLLGPRDGEKLFF.

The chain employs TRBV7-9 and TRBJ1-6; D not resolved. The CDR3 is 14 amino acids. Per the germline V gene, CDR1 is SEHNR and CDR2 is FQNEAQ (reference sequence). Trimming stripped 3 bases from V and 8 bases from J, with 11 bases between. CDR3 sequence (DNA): TGTGCCAGCAGCTTCCTCTCGGCGGATTCACCCCTCCACTTT. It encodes CASSFLSADSPLHF.